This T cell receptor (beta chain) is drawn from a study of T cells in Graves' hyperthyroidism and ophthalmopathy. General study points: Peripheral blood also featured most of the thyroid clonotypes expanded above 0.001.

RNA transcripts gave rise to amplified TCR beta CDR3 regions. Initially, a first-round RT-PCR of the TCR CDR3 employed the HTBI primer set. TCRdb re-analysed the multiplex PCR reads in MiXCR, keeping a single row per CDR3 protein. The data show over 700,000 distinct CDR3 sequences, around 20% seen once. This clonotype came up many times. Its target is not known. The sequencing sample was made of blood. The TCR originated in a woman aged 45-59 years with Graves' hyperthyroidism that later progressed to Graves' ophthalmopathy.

The CDR3 DNA reads as TGTGCCAGCAGCTTAGGACAGGGAACTTTCTATGGCTACACCTTC. It yields the protein CASSLGQGTFYGYTF. V gene TRBV5-8 combines with J gene TRBJ1-2; 8 bases line up with TRBD1. CDR3 size: 15 residues. Germline loops: CDR1 SGHTS, CDR2 YDEGEE. After removal of 2 bases from V and 4 bases from J, the junction contained 7 bases not matched to a gene.